Below, 6 T cell receptor beta chains from the same sample are listed, as sequenced in a study of T cells in Graves' hyperthyroidism and ophthalmopathy. There were TCR beta CDR3 regions amplified from RNA transcripts. A set of HTBI primers served as the primers for a first-round RT-PCR of the TCR CDR3. One entry per CDR3 protein, called by TCRdb with MiXCR from the multiplex PCR reads. Of some 350,000 distinct CDR3 sequences in the sample, around 25% were seen once. The sample taken for sequencing was blood. The origin of the receptors is a man over 45 with Graves' hyperthyroidism.

This clonotype was detected only a few times. This chain connects TRBV20-1 to TRBJ2-7; TRBD1 matches 8 bases. The CDR3 consists of 12 residues. V trimming: 5 bases; J trimming: 4 bases; junction bases outside the gene matches: 4. CDR1 is DFQATT, CDR2 SNEGSKA, per germline (reference sequence). CDR3 coding DNA: TGCAGTGCTGACAGGGGTACGTACGAGCAGTACTTC. It is translated as CSADRGTYEQYF.

The chain uses TRBV7-3 and TRBJ2-3; 9 positions agree with TRBD2. Germline CDR1 reads SGHTA; CDR2 reads FQGTGA. This CDR3 comprises 15 residues. With 5 bases clipped from V and 0 bases from J, the junction kept 3 bases outside the gene matches. The CDR3 DNA sequence: TGTGCCAGCAGCAAGGGACTAGCTAGCACAGATACGCAGTATTTT. Translation gives CASSKGLASTDTQYF.

This clonotype was seen repeatedly, ten times or more. J is TRBJ2-1 and V is TRBV6-2 or TRBV6-3; 11 bases line up with TRBD2. The CDR3 spans 19 residues. V shed 3 bases and J 7 bases; nucleotides not matched to a gene: 17. Germline CDR1 reads MNHEY; CDR2 reads SVGEGT. In nucleotides, the CDR3 is TGTGCCAGCAGTTATAACAGGGGGAGACTAGCGGGAAGAGGGAATGAGCAGTTCTTC. Its protein is CASSYNRGRLAGRGNEQFF.

The chain couples TRBV12-3 or TRBV12-4 to TRBJ1-1; no firm D call. Trimming pared 6 bases from V and 3 bases from J, leaving 8 bases between. The CDR3 runs to 12 residues. For the CDR3, the DNA is TGTGCCAGCAGGCAACAAGACACTGAAGCTTTCTTT. Its protein is CASRQQDTEAFF.

This clonotype turned up a few times. The rearrangement links TRBV27 to TRBJ2-7; no firm D call. The V end was cut by 8 bases, the J end by 0 bases, with 11 bases between. The CDR3 covers 13 residues. Germline CDR1 MNHEY, CDR2 SMNVEV (reference sequence). In DNA form, the CDR3 reads TGTGCCAGCCGGTCGGAGCTCTCCTACGAGCAGTACTTC. This gives the protein CASRSELSYEQYF.

This chain links TRBV2 with TRBJ1-1; tentative D call: TRBD1 (6 bases). There are 15 residues in the CDR3. Trimming stripped 1 base from V and 1 base from J, with 10 bases between. Per germline, CDR1 SNHLY and CDR2 FYNNEI. CDR3 DNA sequence: TGTGCCAGCAGTGAAGTTGGACAGCCGAACACTGAAGCTTTCTTT. Translation gives CASSEVGQPNTEAFF.